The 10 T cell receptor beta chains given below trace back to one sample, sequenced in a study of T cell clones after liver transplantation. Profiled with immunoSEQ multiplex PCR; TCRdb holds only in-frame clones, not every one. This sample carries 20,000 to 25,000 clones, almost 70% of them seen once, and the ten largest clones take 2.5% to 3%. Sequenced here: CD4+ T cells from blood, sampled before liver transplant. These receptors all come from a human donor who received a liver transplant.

CDR3 amino acids: CASSLDSRGLDTQYF. Here the CDR3 DNA reads TGCGCCAGCAGCTTGGACTCCAGGGGGCTAGATACGCAGTATTTT. The chain employs TRBV5-1 and TRBJ2-3, with TRBD1 matching over 8 bases. The CDR3 sequence is 15 residues long. V lost 0 bases to trimming and J lost 5 bases; unmatched junction nucleotides: 5. The V gene's germline CDR1 is SGHRS and CDR2 YFSETQ.

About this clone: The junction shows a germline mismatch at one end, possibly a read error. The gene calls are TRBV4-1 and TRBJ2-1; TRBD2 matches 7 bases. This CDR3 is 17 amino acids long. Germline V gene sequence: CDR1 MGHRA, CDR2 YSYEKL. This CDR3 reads CTSSRGGLVLSYNEQFF. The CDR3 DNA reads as TGCACCAGCAGCCGTGGTGGACTAGTTCTCTCCTACAATGAGCAGTTCTTC.

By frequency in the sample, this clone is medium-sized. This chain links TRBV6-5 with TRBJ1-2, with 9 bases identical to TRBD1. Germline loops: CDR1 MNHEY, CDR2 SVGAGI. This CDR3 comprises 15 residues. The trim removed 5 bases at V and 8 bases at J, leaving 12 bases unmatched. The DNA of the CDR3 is TGTGCCAGCAGTCGACAATTCGGGGGACAGGGAGGCTACACCTTC. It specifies CASSRQFGGQGGYTF.

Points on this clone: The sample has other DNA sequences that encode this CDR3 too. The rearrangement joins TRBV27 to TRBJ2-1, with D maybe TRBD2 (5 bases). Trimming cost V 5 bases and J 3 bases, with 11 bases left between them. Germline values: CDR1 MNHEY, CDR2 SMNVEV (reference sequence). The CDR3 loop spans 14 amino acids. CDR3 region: CASSVRRGYNEQFF. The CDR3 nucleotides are TGTGCCAGCAGTGTCCGCCGGGGCTACAATGAGCAGTTCTTC.

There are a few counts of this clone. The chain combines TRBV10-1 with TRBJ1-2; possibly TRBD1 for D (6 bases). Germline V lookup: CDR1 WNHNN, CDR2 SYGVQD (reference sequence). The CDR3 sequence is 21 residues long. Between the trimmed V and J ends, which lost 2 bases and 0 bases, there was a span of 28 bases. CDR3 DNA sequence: TGCGCCAGCAGTGAGGCTGTTTGGGACACTTTACCATCAACCCCTAACTATGGCTACACCTTC. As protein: CASSEAVWDTLPSTPNYGYTF.

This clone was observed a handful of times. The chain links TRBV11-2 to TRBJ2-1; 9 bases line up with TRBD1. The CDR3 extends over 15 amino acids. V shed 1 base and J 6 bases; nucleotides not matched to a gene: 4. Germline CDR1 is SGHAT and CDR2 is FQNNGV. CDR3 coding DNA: TGTGCCAGCAGCTTAGCCACGACAGGGGGCAATGAGCAGTTCTTC. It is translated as CASSLATTGGNEQFF.

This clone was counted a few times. CDR3 nucleotide sequence: TGTGCCAGCAGCTTAGGGCGGACGAACACTGAAGCTTTCTTT. This codes for CASSLGRTNTEAFF. The gene calls are TRBV7-2 and TRBJ1-1; D gene ambiguous. Trimming took off 1 base at V and 1 base at J, with 7 bases between the two ends. This CDR3 comprises 14 residues. In germline, CDR1 is SGHTA, CDR2 FQGNSA.

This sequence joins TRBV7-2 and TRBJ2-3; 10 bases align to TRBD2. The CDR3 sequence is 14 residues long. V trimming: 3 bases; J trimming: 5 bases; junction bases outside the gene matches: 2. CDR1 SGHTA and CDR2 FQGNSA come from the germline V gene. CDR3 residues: CASSFRLAGDTQYF. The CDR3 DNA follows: TGTGCCAGCAGCTTTAGACTAGCGGGAGATACGCAGTATTTT.

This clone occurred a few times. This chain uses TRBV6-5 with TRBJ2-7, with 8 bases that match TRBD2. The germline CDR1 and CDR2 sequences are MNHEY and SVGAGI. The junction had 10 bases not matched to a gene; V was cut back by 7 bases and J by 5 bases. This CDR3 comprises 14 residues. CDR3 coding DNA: TGTGCCAGCATATCCCCCGGGGGGGCTAACGAGCAGTACTTC. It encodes CASISPGGANEQYF.

The CDR3 reads CAISVRSGSVDNEQFF. For the CDR3, the DNA is TGTGCCATCAGTGTTAGGAGCGGATCAGTTGACAATGAGCAGTTCTTC. The chain joins TRBV10-3 to TRBJ2-1; TRBD2 might be the D (5 bases). Per the germline V gene, CDR1 is ENHRY and CDR2 is SYGVKD. Trimming stripped 4 bases from V and 5 bases from J, with 18 bases between. The CDR3 spans 16 residues.